This is a list of T cell receptor beta chains from one sample in a study of cytomegalovirus exposure and HLA in healthy donors. Generated by immunoSEQ multiplex PCR, the TCRdb table keeps only in-frame clones and is missing some. The sample yields about 190,000 clones, over 75% seen once. The sample comprised PBMCs. Source of these receptors: a man aged 40-55 years in good health and CMV-seropositive. The CDR3 runs from the conserved cysteine through the conserved F or W. The D gene is left open where the match is weak. The size entry is marked missing in some rows and otherwise reads once, few, many or a size class.

len | j_gene | d_gene | v_gene | abundance | CDR3nt | CDR3aa
13 | TRBJ1-6 | - | TRBV10-2 | - | TGCGCCAGCAGTGAGTCTGGATGGGAGTCTCTCCACTTT | CASSESGWESLHF
11 | TRBJ1-1 | - | TRBV30 | once | TGTGCCTGTTATTCGGGGACTGAAGCTTTCTTT | CACYSGTEAFF
11 | TRBJ1-2 | - | TRBV6-1 | few | TGTGCCAGCAGCGGCGGGGTCGGCTACACCTTC | CASSGGVGYTF
15 | TRBJ2-1 | TRBD1 | TRBV9 | few | TGTGCCAGCAGCGAGGGGAACAGGGGGCTCGATGAGCAGTTCTTC | CASSEGNRGLDEQFF
15 | TRBJ2-3 | TRBD1 | TRBV5-4 | - | TGTGCCAGCAGCTTGGGGGGACAGATCCCAGATACGCAGTATTTT | CASSLGGQIPDTQYF
18 | TRBJ1-1 | - | TRBV19 | - | TGTGCCAGTAGTAAACGTAGGGTCGTTGCGGGTATGAACACTGAAGCTTTCTTT | CASSKRRVVAGMNTEAFF
17 | TRBJ2-7 | TRBD2 | TRBV7-8 | - | TGTGCCAGCAGCCCTTGGACTAGCGGGGGGGCTTTATACGAGCAGTACTTC | CASSPWTSGGALYEQYF
14 | TRBJ1-5 | TRBD1 | TRBV18 | - | TGTGCCAGCTCACCTGACAGGGCAGGTCAGCCCCAGCATTTT | CASSPDRAGQPQHF
16 | TRBJ2-2 | - | TRBV18 | once | TGTGCCAGCTCACCACCGTCCGGTATTCAAACCGGGGAGCTGTTTTTT | CASSPPSGIQTGELFF
15 | TRBJ2-1 | - | TRBV7-8 | - | TGTGCCAGCAGCCCCGGCGCGGTATTTTACAATGAGCAGTTCTTC | CASSPGAVFYNEQFF
13 | TRBJ2-5 | TRBD1 | TRBV7-9 | - | TGTGCCAGCAGCCGACAGGGACAAGAGACCCAGTACTTC | CASSRQGQETQYF
12 | TRBJ2-1 | - | TRBV7-2 | - | TGTGCCAGCGGGCCTTCCTACAATGAGCAGTTCTTC | CASGPSYNEQFF
14 | TRBJ2-7 | TRBD1 | TRBV11-2 | - | TGTGCCAGCAGACAACAGGGGCAATCCTACGAGCAGTACTTC | CASRQQGQSYEQYF
17 | TRBJ2-1 | TRBD2 | TRBV27 | - | TGTGCCAGCAGCGATGGACTAGCGGGGGGTGCAGACAATGAGCAGTTCTTC | CASSDGLAGGADNEQFF
15 | TRBJ2-2 | TRBD2 | TRBV19 | - | TGTGCCAGTAGTATAGGGCTAGCGGGGCCCGGGGAGCTGTTTTTT | CASSIGLAGPGELFF
13 | TRBJ2-7 | TRBD2 | TRBV5-1 | once | TGCGCCAGCAGCCCAGGCCGGGGGGTCGAGCAGTACTTC | CASSPGRGVEQYF
13 | TRBJ2-3 | - | TRBV5-6 | - | TGTGCCAGCAGCTTGGTGGCAGCAGATACGCAGTATTTT | CASSLVAADTQYF
16 | TRBJ2-3 | - | TRBV4-1 | - | TGCGCCAGCAGCCAAGATGGTGCGGGGTCCACAGATACGCAGTATTTT | CASSQDGAGSTDTQYF
11 | TRBJ2-5 | - | TRBV20-1 | once | TGCAGTGCTAGACCTCAAGAGACCCAGTACTTC | CSARPQETQYF
15 | TRBJ2-7 | TRBD2 | TRBV15 | - | TGTGCCACCAGCAGCCCGGGGACTAGGAGGTACGAGCAGTACTTC | CATSSPGTRRYEQYF
15 | TRBJ2-7 | - | TRBV11-1 | - | TGTGCCAGCAGTACAATGACGGGGGGCGCGGGGGAGCAGTACTTC | CASSTMTGGAGEQYF
13 | TRBJ2-2 | - | TRBV5-6 | - | TGTGCCAGCAGCTTGGGACACTTCGGGGAGCTGTTTTTT | CASSLGHFGELFF
14 | TRBJ1-1 | - | TRBV7-2 | - | TGTGCCAGCAGCCCAGGTGGCCTTTACACTGAAGCTTTCTTT | CASSPGGLYTEAFF
15 | TRBJ2-1 | TRBD2 | TRBV15 | - | TGTGCCACCAGCAGAGAACTAGCGGGGAGAGATGAGCAGTTCTTC | CATSRELAGRDEQFF